Shown below are 16 T cell receptor beta chains from a single sample sequenced in a study of blood T cell repertoires in COVID-19. TCRdb keeps only in-frame clones here, not all; method: immunoSEQ multiplex PCR. The sample lists 200,000 to 300,000 clones, around 92% occurring once. The sequencing sample was made of peripheral blood. The receptors shown here come from a person between 18 and 30 years old with COVID-19, enrolled during active disease.

A single count supports this clone. The chain is built from TRBV30 and TRBJ2-1; TRBD2 aligns across 10 bases. Trimming cost V 7 bases and J 6 bases; bases outside gene matches: 6. The CDR3 sequence is 13 residues long. CDR1 is GTSNPN, CDR2 SVGIG, per germline (reference sequence). CDR3 bases: TGTGCCTTCTCGGGACTAGCGCCCAATGAGCAGTTCTTC. Translating it yields CAFSGLAPNEQFF. Drawing the rest from reference TRBV30 and TRBJ2-1, the complete variable domain is SQTIHQWPATLVQPVGSPLSLECTVEGTSNPNLYWYRQAAGRGLQLLFYSVGIGQISSEVPQNLSASRPQDRQFILSSKKLLLSDSGFYLCAFSGLAPNEQFFGPGTRLTVL.

J is TRBJ2-2 and V is TRBV11-2; D gene uncertain. Between the trimmed V and J ends, which lost 5 bases and 3 bases, there was a span of 19 bases. The CDR3 has 17 residues. In germline, CDR1 is SGHAT, CDR2 FQNNGV. The CDR3 loop reads CASSPLTARRDTGELFF. In nucleotides, the CDR3 is TGTGCCAGCAGCCCCCTTACGGCGAGACGGGACACCGGGGAGCTGTTTTTT. Looking up the rest from reference TRBV11-2 and TRBJ2-2 gives the full variable domain: EAGVAQSPRYKIIEKRQSVAFWCNPISGHATLYWYQQILGQGPKLLIQFQNNGVVDDSQLPKDRFSAERLKGVDSTLKIQPAKLEDSAVYLCASSPLTARRDTGELFFGEGSRLTVL.

In its sample, this clone was seen a few times. The chain recombines TRBV29-1 with TRBJ2-1; 8 positions agree with TRBD2. Trimming removed 4 bases from V and 7 bases from J; junction bases left unmatched: 6. Germline CDR1 and CDR2: SQVTM and ANQGSEA. CDR3 length: 13 residues. This CDR3 reads CSVGSGSWNEQFF. CDR3 coding DNA: TGCAGCGTTGGAAGCGGGAGTTGGAATGAGCAGTTCTTC.

This chain uses TRBV10-3 with TRBJ1-2; D gene unclear. The V gene's germline CDR1 is ENHRY and CDR2 SYGVKD. This CDR3 contains 15 residues. Trimming shortened V by 2 bases and J by 4 bases, and 14 bases separated the two germline ends. CDR3 nucleotide sequence: TGTGCCATCAGTGAGAAGAGCAATTTAGCCTATGGCTACACCTTC. Translation: CAISEKSNLAYGYTF.

The J gene is TRBJ2-1, the V gene TRBV2; weak D call: TRBD2 (6 bases). Germline-derived CDR1 and CDR2 are SNHLY and FYNNEI. Trimming took off 5 bases at V and 4 bases at J, with 12 bases between the two ends. This CDR3 spans 14 amino acids. The CDR3 DNA is TGTGCCAGCAGTCGACTAGATGGATACAATGAGCAGTTCTTC. Its protein product is CASSRLDGYNEQFF.

The chain links TRBV5-1 to TRBJ2-3, with 7 bases aligning to TRBD1. Looked up from germline, CDR1 is SGHRS and CDR2 is YFSETQ. This CDR3 region has 16 residues. With 0 bases clipped from V and 4 bases from J, the junction kept 8 bases outside the gene matches. The CDR3 sequence is CASSLAEGAIADTQYF. CDR3 coding DNA: TGCGCCAGCAGCTTGGCCGAGGGGGCTATCGCAGATACGCAGTATTTT.

The chain uses TRBV11-3 and TRBJ2-5; D may be TRBD1 (6 bases). Looked up from germline, CDR1 is SGHNT and CDR2 is YENEEA. Trimming removed 1 base at V and 5 bases at J, with 14 bases between. The CDR3 consists of 15 residues. The CDR3 loop reads CASSLGTDLWETQYF. The CDR3 bases are TGTGCCAGCAGCTTAGGGACAGACCTTTGGGAGACCCAGTACTTC.

This clone was seen a handful of times. The chain has TRBV4-2 and TRBJ1-2; D uncertain. Germline loops: CDR1 LGHNA, CDR2 YNFKEQ. Trimming took 4 bases from V and 0 from J, leaving 12 bases between them. The CDR3 runs to 15 residues. In DNA, the CDR3 is TGTGCCAGCAGCCCCACAGTGAAGTCTAACTATGGCTACACCTTC. Its translation is CASSPTVKSNYGYTF.

The rearrangement links TRBV5-1 to TRBJ2-7; TRBD2 is a possible D gene (6 bases). V dropped 6 bases and J dropped 2 bases, with 21 bases sitting between them. From germline, CDR1 is SGHRS and CDR2 YFSETQ. The CDR3 covers 16 residues. The CDR3 DNA is TGCGCCAGCAAGCCCGCTGGGGCAGGAGGGACCTACGAGCAGTACTTC. This translates into CASKPAGAGGTYEQYF.

J is TRBJ2-1 and V is TRBV27, with 8 bases fitting TRBD2. Per germline, CDR1 MNHEY and CDR2 SMNVEV (reference sequence). The J segment lost 7 bases and the V segment lost 6 bases, leaving 14 bases of the junction unmatched. The length of the CDR3 is 16 residues. CDR3 DNA sequence: TGTGCCAGCAGACTAGTAGCGGGACTCCTCGGAAATGAGCAGTTCTTC. Protein: CASRLVAGLLGNEQFF.

The chain employs TRBV4-1 and TRBJ1-1, with 7 bases lining up with TRBD1. CDR1 and CDR2 (germline): MGHRA, YSYEKL. The CDR3 is 18 amino acids. The junction had 16 bases not matched to a gene; V was cut back by 0 bases and J by 6 bases. The CDR3 nucleotides read TGCGCCAGCAGCCAAGATCAGGACAGGTTCAGTCTCAGCGCTGAAGCTTTCTTT. Its translation: CASSQDQDRFSLSAEAFF.

The genes are TRBV24-1 and TRBJ1-2, with D possibly matching TRBD1 (6 bases). This CDR3 spans 14 amino acids. Trimming shortened V by 4 bases and J by 8 bases, and 16 bases separated the two germline ends. Germline lookup yields CDR1 KGHDR and CDR2 SFDVKD. DNA for the CDR3: TGTGCCACCAGTGAAACCGGGACAATTGGCGGCTACACCTTC. Translating it yields CATSETGTIGGYTF.

The chain couples TRBV15 to TRBJ2-1, with no clear D. This CDR3 region has 15 residues. CDR1 is LNHNV and CDR2 is YYDKDF in the germline V gene (reference sequence). With 1 base removed from V and 5 bases from J, the gap between germline ends came to 12 bases. Written as DNA, the CDR3 is TGTGCCACCAGCAGAGGAAACCAACCGGACAATGAGCAGTTCTTC. It translates to CATSRGNQPDNEQFF.

The rearrangement links TRBV7-2 to TRBJ1-5; TRBD1 might be the D (5 bases). Germline loops: CDR1 SGHTA, CDR2 FQGNSA. This CDR3 is built from 14 residues. The ends were cut back, 0 bases at V and 5 bases at J, with 8 bases in the middle. Written as DNA, the CDR3 is TGTGCCAGCAGCTTAGCCGGAGGGGATCAGCCCCAGCATTTT. As protein: CASSLAGGDQPQHF.

The V gene is TRBV7-9, the J gene TRBJ1-4; TRBD1 is a possible D gene (6 bases). The CDR3 runs 12 residues. The V end lost 6 bases, the J end lost 13 bases, and 15 bases lay between the germline ends. The germline gives CDR1 SEHNR, CDR2 FQNEAQ (reference sequence). The CDR3 here is CASSRSRQVLFF. CDR3 in DNA: TGTGCCAGCAGTCGTAGCCGACAGGTACTGTTTTTT.

This clone has only one observation. The chain joins TRBV5-8 to TRBJ2-7; a weak D match, TRBD1 (5 bases). The CDR3 spans 13 residues. Germline V gives CDR1 SGHTS, CDR2 YDEGEE. Trimming removed 2 bases from V and 5 bases from J, with 11 bases in between. The CDR3 DNA reads as TGTGCCAGCAGCTTAAGGGGTGGGGACGAGCAGTACTTC. It codes for CASSLRGGDEQYF.